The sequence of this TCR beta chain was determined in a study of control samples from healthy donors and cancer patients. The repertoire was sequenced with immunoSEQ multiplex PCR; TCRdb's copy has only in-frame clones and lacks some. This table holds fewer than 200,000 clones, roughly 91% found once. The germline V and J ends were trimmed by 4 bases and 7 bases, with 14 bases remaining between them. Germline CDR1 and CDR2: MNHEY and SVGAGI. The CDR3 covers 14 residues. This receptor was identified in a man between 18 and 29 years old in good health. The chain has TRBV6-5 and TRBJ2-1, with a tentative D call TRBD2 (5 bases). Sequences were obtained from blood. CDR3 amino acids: CASSSTRGENEQFF. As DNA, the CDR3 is TGTGCCAGCAGTTCGACCCGGGGAGAAAATGAGCAGTTCTTC.